This TCR beta chain was retrieved from a study of cytotoxic CD8 clonotypes in ibrutinib-treated CLL. About the research overall: A median around 12 months of treatment, range 6 to 36, preceded the collection of response samples.

Some clones are missing from TCRdb's copy, which holds only in-frame ones; the method was immunoSEQ multiplex PCR. The sample holds approximately 320,000 clones, approximately 67% seen once. This clone was detected a few times. The antigen is undetermined. Germline V gene lookup returns CDR1 SGHRS and CDR2 YFSETQ. V was cut by 0 bases and J by 12 bases, with 16 bases left in between. The CDR3 is made up of 15 amino acids. Study outcomes and limitations: Clonality climbed at ibrutinib response, then dropped toward baseline at progression.

The source material was PBMCs, sampled after 36 months of ibrutinib treatment. J is TRBJ1-6 and V is TRBV5-1, with D hard to call. The TCR originated in a human donor with chronic lymphocytic leukemia. This CDR3 is CASSLVGSPEGPLHF. CDR3 in DNA: TGCGCCAGCAGCTTGGTTGGCAGCCCCGAGGGACCCCTCCACTTT.